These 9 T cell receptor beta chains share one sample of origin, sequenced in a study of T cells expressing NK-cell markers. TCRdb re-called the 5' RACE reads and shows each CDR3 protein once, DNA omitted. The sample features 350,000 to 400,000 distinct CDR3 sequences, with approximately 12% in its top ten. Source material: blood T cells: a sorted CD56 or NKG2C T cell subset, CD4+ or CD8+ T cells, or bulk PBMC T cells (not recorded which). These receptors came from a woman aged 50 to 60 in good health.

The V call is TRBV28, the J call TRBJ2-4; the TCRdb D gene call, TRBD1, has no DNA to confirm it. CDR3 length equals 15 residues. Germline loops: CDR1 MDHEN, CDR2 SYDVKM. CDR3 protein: CASSLWGQGENIQYF.

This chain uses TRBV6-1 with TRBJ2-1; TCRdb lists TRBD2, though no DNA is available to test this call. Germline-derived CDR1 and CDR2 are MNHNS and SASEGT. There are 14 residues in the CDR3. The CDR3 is CASREGLVSNEQFF.

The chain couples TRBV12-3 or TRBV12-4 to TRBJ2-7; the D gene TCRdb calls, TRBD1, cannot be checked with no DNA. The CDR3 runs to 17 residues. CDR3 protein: CASGSPSVWGSSYEQYF.

The CDR3 protein is CASRKWGGSYNEQFF. This sequence joins TRBV11-2 and TRBJ2-1. The CDR3 covers 15 residues. Germline V gives CDR1 SGHAT, CDR2 FQNNGV. The variable domain in full, completed from reference TRBV11-2 and TRBJ2-1, reads EAGVAQSPRYKIIEKRQSVAFWCNPISGHATLYWYQQILGQGPKLLIQFQNNGVVDDSQLPKDRFSAERLKGVDSTLKIQPAKLEDSAVYLCASRKWGGSYNEQFFGPGTRLTVL.

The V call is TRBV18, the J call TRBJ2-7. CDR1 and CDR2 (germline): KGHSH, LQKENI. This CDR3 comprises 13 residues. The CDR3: CASSPGLETEQYF.

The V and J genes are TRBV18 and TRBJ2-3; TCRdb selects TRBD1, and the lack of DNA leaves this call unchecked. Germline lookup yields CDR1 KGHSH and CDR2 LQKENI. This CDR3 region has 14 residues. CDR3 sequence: CASSPWGAPDTQYF. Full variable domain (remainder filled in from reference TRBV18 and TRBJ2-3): NAGVMQNPRHLVRRRGQEARLRCSPMKGHSHVYWYRQLPEEGLKFMVYLQKENIIDESGMPKERFSAEFPKEGPSILRIQQVVRGDSAAYFCASSPWGAPDTQYFGPGTRLTVL.

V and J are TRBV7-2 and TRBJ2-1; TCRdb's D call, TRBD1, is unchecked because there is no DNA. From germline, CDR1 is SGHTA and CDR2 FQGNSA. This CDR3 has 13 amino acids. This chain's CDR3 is CANRDPYGREQFF.

This chain's CDR3 is CSARDSPLPSSTDTQYF. The V call is TRBV20-1, the J call TRBJ2-3. CDR1 DFQATT and CDR2 SNEGSKA come from the germline V gene (reference sequence). CDR3 length: 17 residues.

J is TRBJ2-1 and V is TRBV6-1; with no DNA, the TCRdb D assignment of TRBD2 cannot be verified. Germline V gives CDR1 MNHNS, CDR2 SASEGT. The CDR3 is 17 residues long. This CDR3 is CASKSRLAGGPSNEQFF.